This T cell receptor beta chain was found in a study of blood T cell repertoires in COVID-19. Study as a whole: The United States, Italy and Spain were the sources of the acute and convalescent COVID-19 samples. PBMCs, B-cell-depleted T cells, or T cells were the source of the cDNA or gDNA that made up the material.

Germline assignment: CDR1 SEHNR and CDR2 FQNEAQ (reference sequence). The CDR3 totals 15 residues. Trimming took 4 bases from V and 3 from J, leaving 15 bases between them. Study processing details: Reference gene primer amplification gave nucleated cell count estimates. The assay was immunoSEQ multiplex PCR, and TCRdb's table has in-frame clones only and misses some. V and J calls plus clone size are reproduced from that table; the DNA served to infer D and trimming. The sample includes over 100,000 clones, roughly 79% seen only once; the top ten take around 9.3%. The chain recombines TRBV7-9 with TRBJ1-1; no clear D. The sequenced material came from peripheral blood. This clonotype was sampled from a human donor in a cohort sampled during active COVID-19. The CDR3, as DNA: TGTGCCAGCAGCTCCCGTCGAGGCGTCGACACTGAAGCTTTCTTT. Its translation: CASSSRRGVDTEAFF.